This section outlines one TCR beta chain sequence together with its context. The clone's antigen remains unknown. No quality values exist for individual bases; no much larger clone is one base distant. Preparation of the library involved the immunoSEQ multiplex PCR assay. For most patients, genomic DNA was isolated with the Qiagen DNeasy Blood and Tissue Kit and sent frozen to Adaptive Biotechnologies for TCR sequencing. Adaptive Biotechnologies carried out high-throughput TCR-beta CDR3 sequencing of genomic DNA for most patients. Under the source paper's analysis protocol: Adaptive's ImmunoSEQ software supplied the TCR sequencing data for under 20 patients, while MiXCR and VDJtools were used to process a few other patients. To correct CD4 versus CD8 sorting errors, any sequence found in both subsets at a frequency ratio below 5:1 was removed. CDR3 nucleotide sequences shared between donor and recipient were removed because the origin of such sequences could not be assigned. At least 2-fold expansion over unstimulated cells and a minimum CFSE-low frequency of 0.002% (template counts) or 0.001% (read counts) were required for clones to be classified as alloreactive. Clones detected in sequenced pre-transplant spleen, lymph node, or MLR CFSE-low populations of the donor or recipient were defined as mappable. Cumulative frequency of alloreactive clones was calculated as a percentage of all sequences weighted by copy number. TCRdb carries this immuneACCESS record with in-frame sequences only. Its versions omit some clonotypes, under half of them owing to an unresolved V gene in the studies checked, with the rest unexplained. V and J calls and clone size are copied from that table; D and trimming were computed from the DNA. The sample data list just over 95,000 clones, and about 94% of these were observed just once. Approximately 0.17% of the sample lies in the top ten.

The sample belongs to a study of graft-versus-host responses after intestinal transplantation (dated by TCRdb to the early 2020s). About the full investigation: Multivisceral, liver-intestinal, or isolated intestinal transplants were received by the recipients. Bulk TCR-beta CDR3 sequencing was used to track graft-versus-host and host-versus-graft alloreactive T cell clones in the graft, circulation and bone marrow after intestinal transplantation. A peak of at least 4% donor T cells among recipient peripheral blood mononuclear cells was the definition used for donor T cell macrochimerism. All recipients received anti-thymocyte globulin induction followed by maintenance tacrolimus and steroids for around 3 years. Rather than going through the commercial service, samples from a few later patients were sequenced in-house on an Illumina MiSeq and processed with MiXCR. The cohort enrolled approximately 24 intestinal transplant recipients including one retransplant, and a few patients lacking pretransplant specimens were excluded. To identify alloreactive clones, pre-transplant mixed lymphocyte reaction products were sequenced and then compared with unstimulated pre-transplant donor and recipient T cells.

From the cysteine through the phenylalanine, the CDR3 covers 13 amino acids. Of the read, only the CDR3 DNA is kept; its 39 bases are in frame from base 1. In the germline V gene, CDR1 corresponds to SGHDT and CDR2 to YYEEEE. Trimming removed 1 base from V and 5 bases from J; the gene matches leave 1 base unexplained. General conclusions and limits of the study: Conclusions were limited by the relatively low number and heterogeneity of intestinal transplant patients. Early after transplant, declines in HvG clones were associated with peak levels of circulating GvH clones. High GvH to HvG T cell clonal ratios were observed in the allografts of patients with donor T cell macrochimerism. GvH clones turned up in recipient bone marrow, with some appearing earlier in ileal mucosa or blood, a pattern consistent with an intestinal mucosal origin.

Taken with the paper, the label for time point translates to: cells obtained before transplantation from donor or recipient. CD3+CD4+ and CD3+CD8+ populations were FACS-sorted from unstimulated pre-transplant donor and recipient cells taken from spleen or lymph nodes. The starting material was unstimulated CD4+ T cells sorted from spleen or lymph node cells, obtained before intestinal transplant. The sequence was collected from a human donor who received an intestinal transplant. The receptor chain draws on TRBV5-6 and TRBJ2-5; 8 nucleotides in the junction match TRBD1. The bases are TGTGCCAGCAGCTTGTGGGACAGGGAGACCCAGTACTTC. Its amino acids are CASSLWDRETQYF.